This T cell receptor beta chain was sequenced in a study of cytomegalovirus exposure and HLA in healthy donors. Whole-study findings and limits: Sequencing had likely introduced a cluster of highly shared sequence variants as an artifact.

This clone was detected a few times. Its antigen remains unknown. Amplification used 60 Vbeta primers and 13 Jbeta primers. Per the original data handling: Counted up in a later analysis, unique TCR beta chains came to roughly 80 million, with roughly 11 million shared. The data were produced by immunoSEQ multiplex PCR, yet TCRdb's version contains in-frame clones alone and is incomplete. D and trimming come from the DNA, and the V and J calls and clone size come from that table. The table shows more than 95,000 clones, with 77% occurring only once. Germline V CDR1 and CDR2: MGHDK, SYGVNS. With V trimmed by 4 bases and J by 9 bases, 9 bases remained unmatched. The CDR3 extends over 15 amino acids.

The sequencing sample was made of PBMCs. The V call is TRBV25-1, the J call TRBJ2-1; 10 nucleotides agree with TRBD2. This sequence was found in a woman aged 40 to 50 in good health and CMV-seropositive. The CDR3 DNA follows: TGTGCCAGCAGTGTCCCCGGGACTAGCGTTCCTGAGCAGTTCTTC. Protein: CASSVPGTSVPEQFF.